The sequence of this T cell receptor beta chain was determined in a study of beta chain features in type 1 diabetes. This clone was seen more than once but under ten times. A sort by CD45RO/CCR7/CD25/CD127/CD95/CD27 yielded CD4+ naive, central memory, regulatory and stem cell-like memory cells. Trimming removed 4 bases from V and 2 bases from J, with 9 bases in between. Germline CDR1 is LGHNA and CDR2 is YNFKEQ. There are 13 residues in the CDR3. Expressed TCRB transcripts got sequenced, as all isolated RNA was reverse transcribed. Generated by immunoSEQ multiplex PCR, the TCRdb table keeps only in-frame clones and is missing some. The data contain 430,000 or so clones, 11% of them singletons.

Sequencing input: naive CD4+ T cells from blood. J is TRBJ2-7 and V is TRBV4-2; TRBD2 might be the D (5 bases). This receptor was identified in a young woman in good health. The CDR3 bases are TGTGCCAGCAGCCGCGACGGGACCTACGAGCAGTACTTC. Translating gives CASSRDGTYEQYF.